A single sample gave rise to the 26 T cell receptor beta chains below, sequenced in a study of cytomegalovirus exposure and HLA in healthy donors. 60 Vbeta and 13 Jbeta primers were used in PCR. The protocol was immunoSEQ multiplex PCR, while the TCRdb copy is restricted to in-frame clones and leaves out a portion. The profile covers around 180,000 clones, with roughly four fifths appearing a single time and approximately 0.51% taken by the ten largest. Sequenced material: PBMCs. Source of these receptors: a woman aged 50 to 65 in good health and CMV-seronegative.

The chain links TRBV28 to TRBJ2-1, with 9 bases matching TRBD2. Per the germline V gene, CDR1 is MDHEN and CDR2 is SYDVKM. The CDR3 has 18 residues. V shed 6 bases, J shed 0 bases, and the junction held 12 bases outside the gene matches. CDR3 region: CASRVQRGALTSYNEQFF. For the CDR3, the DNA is TGTGCCAGCAGGGTGCAGCGGGGGGCCCTTACCTCCTACAATGAGCAGTTCTTC.

CDR3 in DNA: TGTGCCAGCACGACTATTCCCCGAAATGAAAAACTGTTTTTT. It encodes CASTTIPRNEKLFF. The V gene is TRBV5-8, the J gene TRBJ1-4; unclear D gene. CDR3 length: 14 residues. Trimming stripped 6 bases from V and 5 bases from J, with 14 bases between. Per germline, CDR1 SGHTS and CDR2 YDEGEE. Together with reference TRBV5-8 and TRBJ1-4, the CDR3 gives the full variable domain: EAGVTQSPTHLIKTRGQQATLRCSPISGHTSVYWYQQALGLGLQFLLWYDEGEERNRGNFPPRFSGRQFPNYSSELNVNALELEDSALYLCASTTIPRNEKLFFGSGTQLSVL.

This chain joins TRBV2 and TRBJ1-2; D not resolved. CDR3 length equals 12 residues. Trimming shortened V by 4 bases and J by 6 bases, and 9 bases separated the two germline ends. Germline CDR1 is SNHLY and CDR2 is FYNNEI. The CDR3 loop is CASSAGIHGYTF. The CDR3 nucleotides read TGTGCCAGCAGTGCCGGGATACATGGCTACACCTTC.

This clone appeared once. Written as DNA, the CDR3 is TGTGCCAGTAAGCAGGGATGGGGCTATGGCTACACCTTC. Protein sequence: CASKQGWGYGYTF. This chain connects TRBV19 to TRBJ1-2, with D tentatively TRBD1 (5 bases). The V end was cut by 7 bases, the J end by 4 bases, with 13 bases between. The CDR3 is 13 residues long. Per the germline V gene, CDR1 is LNHDA and CDR2 is SQIVND (reference sequence).

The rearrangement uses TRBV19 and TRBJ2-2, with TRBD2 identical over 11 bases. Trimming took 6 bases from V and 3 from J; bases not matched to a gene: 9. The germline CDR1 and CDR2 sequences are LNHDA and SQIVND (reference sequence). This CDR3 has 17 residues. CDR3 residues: CASSVTSGRSDTGELFF. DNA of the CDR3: TGTGCCAGTAGCGTAACTAGCGGGAGATCGGACACCGGGGAGCTGTTTTTT.

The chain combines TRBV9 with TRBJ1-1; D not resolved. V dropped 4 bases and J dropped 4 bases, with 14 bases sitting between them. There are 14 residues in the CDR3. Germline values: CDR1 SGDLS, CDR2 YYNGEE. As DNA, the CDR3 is TGTGCCAGCAGCCGCCGGTCCGGTACCACTGAAGCTTTCTTT. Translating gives CASSRRSGTTEAFF. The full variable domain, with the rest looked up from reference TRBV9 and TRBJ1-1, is DSGVTQTPKHLITATGQRVTLRCSPRSGDLSVYWYQQSLDQGLQFLIQYYNGEERAKGNILERFSAQQFPDLHSELNLSSLELGDSALYFCASSRRSGTTEAFFGQGTRLTVV.

The CDR3 spells CASSIVANTEAFF. CDR3 nucleotides: TGTGCCAGTAGTATTGTGGCAAACACTGAAGCTTTCTTT. The chain has TRBV19 and TRBJ1-1; unclear D gene. This CDR3 has 13 amino acids. Germline V gene data show CDR1 as LNHDA and CDR2 as SQIVND (reference sequence). Deletions cut 3 bases from V and 2 bases from J, with 7 bases between.

The CDR3 coding sequence is TGTGCCAGCTCACCACCGACAGGGGGTAGCTCTGGAAACACCATATATTTT. Its translation is CASSPPTGGSSGNTIYF. This chain connects TRBV18 to TRBJ1-3; 9 bases line up with TRBD1. V dropped 0 bases and J dropped 0; count of bases not matched to a gene: 3. The CDR3 contains 17 residues. Germline-derived CDR1 and CDR2 are KGHSH and LQKENI.

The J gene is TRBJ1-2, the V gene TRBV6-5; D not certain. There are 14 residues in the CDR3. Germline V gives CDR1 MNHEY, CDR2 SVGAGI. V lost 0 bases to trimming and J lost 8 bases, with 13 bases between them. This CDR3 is CASSYSPAGGGYTF. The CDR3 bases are TGTGCCAGCAGTTACTCACCGGCAGGAGGCGGCTACACCTTC.

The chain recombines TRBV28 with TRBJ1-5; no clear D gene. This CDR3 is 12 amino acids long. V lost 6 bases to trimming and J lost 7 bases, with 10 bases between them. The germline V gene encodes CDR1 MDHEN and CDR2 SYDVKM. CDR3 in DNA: TGTGCCAGCAGGGTAGGAGGACAGCCCCAGCATTTT. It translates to CASRVGGQPQHF.

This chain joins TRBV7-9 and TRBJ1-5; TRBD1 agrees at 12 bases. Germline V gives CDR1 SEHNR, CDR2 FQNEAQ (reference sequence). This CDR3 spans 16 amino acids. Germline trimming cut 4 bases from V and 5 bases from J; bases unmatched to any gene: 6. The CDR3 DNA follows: TGTGCCAGCAGCTGGGGACAGGGGGCGCGGGATCAGCCCCAGCATTTT. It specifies CASSWGQGARDQPQHF.

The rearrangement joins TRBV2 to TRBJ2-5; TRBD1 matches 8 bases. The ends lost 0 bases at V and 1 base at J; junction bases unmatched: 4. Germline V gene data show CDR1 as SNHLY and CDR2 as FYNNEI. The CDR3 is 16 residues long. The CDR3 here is CASSEAQGTGQETQYF. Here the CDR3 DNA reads TGTGCCAGCAGTGAAGCGCAGGGGACAGGCCAAGAGACCCAGTACTTC.

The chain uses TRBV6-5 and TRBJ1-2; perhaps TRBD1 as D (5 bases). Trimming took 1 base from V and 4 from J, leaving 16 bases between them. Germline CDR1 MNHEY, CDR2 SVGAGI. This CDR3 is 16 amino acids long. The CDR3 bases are TGTGCCAGCAGTTACTTGCGGGGGACCGCTCCCTATGGCTACACCTTC. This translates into CASSYLRGTAPYGYTF.

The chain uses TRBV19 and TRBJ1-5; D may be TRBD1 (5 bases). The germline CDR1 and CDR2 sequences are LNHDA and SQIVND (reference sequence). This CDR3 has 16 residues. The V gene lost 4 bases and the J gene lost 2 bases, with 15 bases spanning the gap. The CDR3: CASSTTQGGRNQPQHF. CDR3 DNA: TGTGCCAGTAGTACAACCCAGGGCGGTCGCAATCAGCCCCAGCATTTT.

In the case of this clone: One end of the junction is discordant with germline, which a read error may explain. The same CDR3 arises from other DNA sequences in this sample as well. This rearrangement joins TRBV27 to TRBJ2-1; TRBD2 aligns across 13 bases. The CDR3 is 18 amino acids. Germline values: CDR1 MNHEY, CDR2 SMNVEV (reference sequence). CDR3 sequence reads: CASSLGLAGTYSYNEQFF. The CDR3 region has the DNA TGCGCCAGCAGTCTGGGACTAGCGGGGACTTACTCCTACAATGAGCAGTTCTTC.

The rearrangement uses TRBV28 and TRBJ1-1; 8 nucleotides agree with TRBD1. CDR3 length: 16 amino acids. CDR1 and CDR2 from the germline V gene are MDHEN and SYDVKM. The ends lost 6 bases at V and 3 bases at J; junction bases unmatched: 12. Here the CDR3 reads CASSRTGGGYYTEAFF. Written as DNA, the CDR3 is TGTGCCAGCAGCCGAACAGGGGGGGGATATTACACTGAAGCTTTCTTT.

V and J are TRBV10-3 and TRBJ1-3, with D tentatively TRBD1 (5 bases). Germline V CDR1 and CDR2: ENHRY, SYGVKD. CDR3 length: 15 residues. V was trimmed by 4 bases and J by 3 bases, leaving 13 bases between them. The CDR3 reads CAISGQQGFGNTIYF. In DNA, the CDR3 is TGTGCCATCAGTGGACAGCAGGGTTTTGGAAACACCATATATTTT.

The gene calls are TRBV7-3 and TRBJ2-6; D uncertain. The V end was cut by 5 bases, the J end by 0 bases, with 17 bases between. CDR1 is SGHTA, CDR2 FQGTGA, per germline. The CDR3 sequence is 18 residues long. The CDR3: CASSLRALTNSGANVLTF. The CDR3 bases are TGTGCCAGCAGCCTAAGGGCCCTCACGAACTCTGGGGCCAACGTCCTGACTTTC.

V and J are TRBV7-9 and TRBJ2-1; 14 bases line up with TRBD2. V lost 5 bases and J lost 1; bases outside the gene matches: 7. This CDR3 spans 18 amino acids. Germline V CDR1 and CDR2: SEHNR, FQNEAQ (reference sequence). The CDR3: CASSQSWTSGGSYNEQFF. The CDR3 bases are TGTGCCAGCAGCCAATCCTGGACTAGCGGGGGGTCCTACAATGAGCAGTTCTTC.

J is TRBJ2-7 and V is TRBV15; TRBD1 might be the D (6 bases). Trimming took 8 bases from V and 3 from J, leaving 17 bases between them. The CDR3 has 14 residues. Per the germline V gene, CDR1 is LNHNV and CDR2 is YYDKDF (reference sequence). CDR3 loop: CATAPFRQVYEQYF. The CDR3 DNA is TGTGCCACCGCTCCCTTCAGACAGGTCTACGAGCAGTACTTC.

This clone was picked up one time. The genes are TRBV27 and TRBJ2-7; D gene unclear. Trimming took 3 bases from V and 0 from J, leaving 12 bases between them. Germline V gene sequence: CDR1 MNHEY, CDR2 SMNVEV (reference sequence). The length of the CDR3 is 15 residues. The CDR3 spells CASSFTRDFSYEQYF. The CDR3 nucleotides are TGTGCCAGCAGTTTTACCCGCGACTTCTCCTACGAGCAGTACTTC.

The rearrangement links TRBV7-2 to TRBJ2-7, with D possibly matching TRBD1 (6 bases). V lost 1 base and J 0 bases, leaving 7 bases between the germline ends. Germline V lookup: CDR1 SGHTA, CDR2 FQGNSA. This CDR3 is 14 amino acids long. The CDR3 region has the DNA TGTGCCAGCAGCTTAGGACAGGCCTCCTACGAGCAGTACTTC. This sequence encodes CASSLGQASYEQYF.

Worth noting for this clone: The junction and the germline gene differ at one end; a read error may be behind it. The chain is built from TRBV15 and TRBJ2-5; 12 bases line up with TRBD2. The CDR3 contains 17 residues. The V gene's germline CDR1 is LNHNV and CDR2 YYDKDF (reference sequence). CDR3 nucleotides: TGTGCCACCAGCAGAGTGAGGACTAGCGGGATAAAAGAGATCCAGTACTTC. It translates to CATSRVRTSGIKEIQYF.

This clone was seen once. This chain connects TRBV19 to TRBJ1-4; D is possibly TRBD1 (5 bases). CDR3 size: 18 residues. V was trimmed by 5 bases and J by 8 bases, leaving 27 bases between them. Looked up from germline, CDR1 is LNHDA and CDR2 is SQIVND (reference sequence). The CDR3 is CASSLPLSEAVSGEKLFF. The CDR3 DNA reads TGTGCCAGTAGTCTCCCTCTGTCCGAGGCAGTTTCAGGGGAAAAACTGTTTTTT.

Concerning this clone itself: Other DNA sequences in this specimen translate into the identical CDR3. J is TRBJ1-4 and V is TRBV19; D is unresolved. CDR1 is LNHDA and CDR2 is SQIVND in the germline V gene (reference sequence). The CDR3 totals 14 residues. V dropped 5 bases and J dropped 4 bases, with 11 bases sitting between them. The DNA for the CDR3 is TGTGCCAGTAGTGAGAGGGAAGGTAATGAAAAACTGTTTTTT. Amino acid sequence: CASSEREGNEKLFF.

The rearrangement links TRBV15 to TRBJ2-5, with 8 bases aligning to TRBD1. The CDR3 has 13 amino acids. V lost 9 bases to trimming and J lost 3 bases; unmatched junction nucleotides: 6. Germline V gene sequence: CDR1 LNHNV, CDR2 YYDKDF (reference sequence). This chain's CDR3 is CATEDRAKETQYF. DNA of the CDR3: TGTGCCACTGAGGACAGGGCAAAAGAGACCCAGTACTTC.